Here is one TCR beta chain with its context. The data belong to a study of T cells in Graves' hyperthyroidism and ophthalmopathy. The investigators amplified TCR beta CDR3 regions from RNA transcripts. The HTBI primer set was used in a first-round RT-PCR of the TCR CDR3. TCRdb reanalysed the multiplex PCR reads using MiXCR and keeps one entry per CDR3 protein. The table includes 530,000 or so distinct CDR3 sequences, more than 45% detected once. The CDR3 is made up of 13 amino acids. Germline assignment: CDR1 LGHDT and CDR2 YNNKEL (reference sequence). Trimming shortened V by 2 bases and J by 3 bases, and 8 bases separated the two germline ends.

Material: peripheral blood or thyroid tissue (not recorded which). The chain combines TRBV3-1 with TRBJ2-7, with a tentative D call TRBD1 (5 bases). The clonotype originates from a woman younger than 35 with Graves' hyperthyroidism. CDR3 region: CASSQRQLYEQYF. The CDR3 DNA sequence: TGTGCCAGCAGCCAAAGACAGCTCTACGAGCAGTACTTC.